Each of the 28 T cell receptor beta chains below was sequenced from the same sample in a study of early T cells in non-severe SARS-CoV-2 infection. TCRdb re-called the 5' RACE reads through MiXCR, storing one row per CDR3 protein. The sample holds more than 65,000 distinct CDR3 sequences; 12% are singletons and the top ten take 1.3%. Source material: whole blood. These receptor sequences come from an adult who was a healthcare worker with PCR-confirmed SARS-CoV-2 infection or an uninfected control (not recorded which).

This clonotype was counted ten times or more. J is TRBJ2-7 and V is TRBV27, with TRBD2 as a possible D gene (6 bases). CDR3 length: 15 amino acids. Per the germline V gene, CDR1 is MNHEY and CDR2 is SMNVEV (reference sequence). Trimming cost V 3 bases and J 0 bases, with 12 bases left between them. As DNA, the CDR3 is TGTGCCAGCAGTTTTATGGGTAGCGGCTCCTACGAGCAGTACTTC. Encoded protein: CASSFMGSGSYEQYF.

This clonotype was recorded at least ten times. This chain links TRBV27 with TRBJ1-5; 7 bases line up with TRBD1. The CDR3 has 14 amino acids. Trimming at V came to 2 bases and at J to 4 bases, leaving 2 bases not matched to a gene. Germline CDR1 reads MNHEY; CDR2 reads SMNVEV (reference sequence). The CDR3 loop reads CASSLRTGNQPQHF. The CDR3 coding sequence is TGTGCCAGCAGTTTAAGGACAGGTAATCAGCCCCAGCATTTT.

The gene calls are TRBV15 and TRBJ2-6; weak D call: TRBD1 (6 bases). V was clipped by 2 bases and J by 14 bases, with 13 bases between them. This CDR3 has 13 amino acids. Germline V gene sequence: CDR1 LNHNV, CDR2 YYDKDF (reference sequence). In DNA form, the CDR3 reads TGTGCCACCAGCAGACCAGGGGTCGGACTCCTGACTTTC. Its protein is CATSRPGVGLLTF.

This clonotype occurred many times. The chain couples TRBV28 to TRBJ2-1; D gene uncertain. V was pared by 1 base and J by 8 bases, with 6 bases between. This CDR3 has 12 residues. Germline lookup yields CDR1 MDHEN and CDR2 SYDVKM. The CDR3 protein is CASSLYDYEQFF. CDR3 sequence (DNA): TGTGCCAGCAGTTTATACGACTATGAGCAGTTCTTC. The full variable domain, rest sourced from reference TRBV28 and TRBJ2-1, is DVKVTQSSRYLVKRTGEKVFLECVQDMDHENMFWYRQDPGLGLRLIYFSYDVKMKEKGDIPEGYSVSREKKERFSLILESASTNQTSMYLCASSLYDYEQFFGPGTRLTVL.

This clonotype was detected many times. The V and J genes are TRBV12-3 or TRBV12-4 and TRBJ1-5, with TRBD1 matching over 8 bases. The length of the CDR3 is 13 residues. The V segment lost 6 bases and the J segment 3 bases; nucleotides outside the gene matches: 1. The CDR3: CASRGQDNQPQHF. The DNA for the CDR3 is TGTGCCAGCAGGGGACAGGACAATCAGCCCCAGCATTTT.

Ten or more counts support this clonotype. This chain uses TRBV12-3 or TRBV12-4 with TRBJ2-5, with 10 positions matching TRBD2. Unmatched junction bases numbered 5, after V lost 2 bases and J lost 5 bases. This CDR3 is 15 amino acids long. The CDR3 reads CASSLQAGGRETQYF. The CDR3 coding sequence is TGTGCCAGCAGTTTACAAGCGGGAGGGCGGGAGACCCAGTACTTC.

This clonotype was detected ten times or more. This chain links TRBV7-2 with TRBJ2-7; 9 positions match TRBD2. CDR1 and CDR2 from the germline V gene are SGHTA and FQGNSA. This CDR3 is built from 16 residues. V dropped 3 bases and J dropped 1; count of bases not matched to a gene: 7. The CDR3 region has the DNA TGTGCCAGCAGCTTTAGTTCAGCGGGGGGATCCTACGAGCAGTACTTC. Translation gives CASSFSSAGGSYEQYF.

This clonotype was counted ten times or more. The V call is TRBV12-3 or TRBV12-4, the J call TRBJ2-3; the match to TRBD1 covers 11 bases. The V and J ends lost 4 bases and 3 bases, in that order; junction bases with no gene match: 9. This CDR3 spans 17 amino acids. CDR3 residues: CASSSTTGTGGTDTQYF. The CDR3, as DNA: TGTGCCAGCAGTTCTACGACCGGGACAGGGGGGACAGATACGCAGTATTTT.

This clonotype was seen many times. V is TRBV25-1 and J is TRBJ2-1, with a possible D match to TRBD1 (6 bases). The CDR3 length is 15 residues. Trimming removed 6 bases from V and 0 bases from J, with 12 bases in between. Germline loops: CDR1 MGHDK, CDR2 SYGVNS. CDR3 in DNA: TGTGCCAGCAGGGCAACAGGGAGCTCCTACAATGAGCAGTTCTTC. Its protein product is CASRATGSSYNEQFF.

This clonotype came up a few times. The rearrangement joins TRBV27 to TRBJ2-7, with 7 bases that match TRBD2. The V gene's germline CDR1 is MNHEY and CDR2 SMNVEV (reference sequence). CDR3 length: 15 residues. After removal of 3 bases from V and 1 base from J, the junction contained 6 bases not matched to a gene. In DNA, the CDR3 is TGTGCCAGCAGTTTTTCCGGACTAGTATCCTACGAGCAGTACTTC. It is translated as CASSFSGLVSYEQYF.

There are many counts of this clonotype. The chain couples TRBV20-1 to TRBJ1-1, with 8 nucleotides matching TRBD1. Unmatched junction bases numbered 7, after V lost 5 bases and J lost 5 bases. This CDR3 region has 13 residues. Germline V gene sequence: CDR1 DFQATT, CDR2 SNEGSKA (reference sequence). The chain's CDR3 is CSAPNTGGTEAFF. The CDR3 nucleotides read TGCAGTGCTCCGAATACAGGGGGAACTGAAGCTTTCTTT.

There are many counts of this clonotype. The CDR3 region has the DNA TGCAGCGTCCGCTTAGCGGGGGGCACAGATACGCAGTATTTT. It translates to CSVRLAGGTDTQYF. The rearrangement uses TRBV29-1 and TRBJ2-3, with TRBD2 matching over 9 bases. The CDR3 length is 14 residues. V shed 6 bases, J shed 1 base, and the junction held 5 bases outside the gene matches. CDR1 and CDR2 (germline): SQVTM, ANQGSEA.

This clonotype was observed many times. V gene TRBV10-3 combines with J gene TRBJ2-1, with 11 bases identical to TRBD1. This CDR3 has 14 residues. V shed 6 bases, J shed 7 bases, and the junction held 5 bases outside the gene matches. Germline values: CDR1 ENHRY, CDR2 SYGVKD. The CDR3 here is CAISRDRGGNEQFF. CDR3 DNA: TGTGCCATCAGCCGGGACAGGGGGGGAAATGAGCAGTTCTTC.

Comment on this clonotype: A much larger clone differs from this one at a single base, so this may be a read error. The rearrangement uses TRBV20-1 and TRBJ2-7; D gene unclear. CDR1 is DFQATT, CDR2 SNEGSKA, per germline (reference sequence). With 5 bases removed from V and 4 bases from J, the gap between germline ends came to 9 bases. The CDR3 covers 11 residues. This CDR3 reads CSADFAYEQYF. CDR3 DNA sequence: TGCAGTGCTGACTTCGCTTACGAGCAGTACTTC.

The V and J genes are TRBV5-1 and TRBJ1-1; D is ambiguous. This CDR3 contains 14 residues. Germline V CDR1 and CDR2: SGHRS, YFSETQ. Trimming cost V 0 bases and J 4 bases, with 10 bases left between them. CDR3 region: CASSLGAGATEAFF. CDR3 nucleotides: TGCGCCAGCAGCTTGGGGGCCGGCGCCACTGAAGCTTTCTTT.

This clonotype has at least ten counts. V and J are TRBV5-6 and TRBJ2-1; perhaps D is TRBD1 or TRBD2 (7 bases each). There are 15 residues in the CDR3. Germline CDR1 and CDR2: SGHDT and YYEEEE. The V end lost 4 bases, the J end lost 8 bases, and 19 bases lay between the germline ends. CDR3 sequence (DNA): TGTGCCAGCAGCCGGCCTAACAGGGGAGGGGATGAGCAGTTCTTC. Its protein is CASSRPNRGGDEQFF.

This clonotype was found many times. CDR3 loop: CASSGQETQYF. CDR3 bases: TGTGCCAGCAGTGGTCAAGAGACCCAGTACTTC. V is TRBV25-1 and J is TRBJ2-5; D not certain. The germline V gene encodes CDR1 MGHDK and CDR2 SYGVNS. This CDR3 contains 11 residues. V was shortened by 4 bases and J by 2 bases, with 2 bases between the two germline ends.

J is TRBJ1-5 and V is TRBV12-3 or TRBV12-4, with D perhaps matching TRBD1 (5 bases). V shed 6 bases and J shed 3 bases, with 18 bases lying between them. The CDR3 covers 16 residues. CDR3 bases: TGTGCCAGCAGCGGACCTGGGGCTGGGCCCAATCAGCCCCAGCATTTT. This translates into CASSGPGAGPNQPQHF.

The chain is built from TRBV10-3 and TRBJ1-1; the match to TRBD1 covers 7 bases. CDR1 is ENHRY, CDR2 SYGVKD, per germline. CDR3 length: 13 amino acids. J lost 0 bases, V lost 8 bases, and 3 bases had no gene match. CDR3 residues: CAIGDSMNTEAFF. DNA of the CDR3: TGTGCCATCGGGGACAGCATGAACACTGAAGCTTTCTTT.

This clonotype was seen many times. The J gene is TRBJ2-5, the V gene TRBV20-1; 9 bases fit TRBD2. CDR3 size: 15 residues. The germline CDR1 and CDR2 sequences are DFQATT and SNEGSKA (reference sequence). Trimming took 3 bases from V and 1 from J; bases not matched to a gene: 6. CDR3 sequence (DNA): TGCAGTGCTAGTGGGAGCGGGGGGCCCCAAGAGACCCAGTACTTC. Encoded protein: CSASGSGGPQETQYF.

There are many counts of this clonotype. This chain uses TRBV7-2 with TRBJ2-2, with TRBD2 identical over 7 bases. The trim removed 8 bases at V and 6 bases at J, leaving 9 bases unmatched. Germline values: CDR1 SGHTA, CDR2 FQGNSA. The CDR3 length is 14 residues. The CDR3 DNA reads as TGTGCCAGCCGTCGGGCGGGGGTCGCCGGGGAGCTGTTTTTT. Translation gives CASRRAGVAGELFF.

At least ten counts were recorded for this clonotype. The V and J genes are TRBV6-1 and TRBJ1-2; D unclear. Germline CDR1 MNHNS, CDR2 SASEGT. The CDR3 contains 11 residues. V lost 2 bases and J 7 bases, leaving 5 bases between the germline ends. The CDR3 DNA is TGTGCCAGCAGTGAAATACGTGGCTACACCTTC. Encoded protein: CASSEIRGYTF.

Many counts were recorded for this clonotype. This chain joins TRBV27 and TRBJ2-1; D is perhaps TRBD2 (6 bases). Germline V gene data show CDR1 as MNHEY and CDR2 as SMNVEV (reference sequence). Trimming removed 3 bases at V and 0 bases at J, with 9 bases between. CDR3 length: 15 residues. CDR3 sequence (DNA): TGTGCCAGCAGTTTGGGGGGAAGCTCCTACAATGAGCAGTTCTTC. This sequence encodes CASSLGGSSYNEQFF.

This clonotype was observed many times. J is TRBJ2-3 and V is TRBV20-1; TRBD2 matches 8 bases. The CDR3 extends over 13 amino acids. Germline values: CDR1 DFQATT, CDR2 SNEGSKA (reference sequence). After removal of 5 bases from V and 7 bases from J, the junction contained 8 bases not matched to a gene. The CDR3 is CSASPGLVNTQYF. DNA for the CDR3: TGCAGTGCTTCACCGGGACTAGTGAATACGCAGTATTTT.

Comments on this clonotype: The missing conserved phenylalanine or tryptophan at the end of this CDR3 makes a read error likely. CDR3 region: CAITAFPGNDNEQFS. CDR3 DNA: TGTGCCATCACCGCGTTCCCCGGGAACGACAATGAGCAGTTCTCC. V usage is TRBV10-3 and J usage is TRBJ2-1; D is possibly TRBD2 (5 bases). V shed 7 bases and J shed 5 bases, with 18 bases lying between them. Germline lookup yields CDR1 ENHRY and CDR2 SYGVKD. The CDR3 loop spans 15 amino acids.

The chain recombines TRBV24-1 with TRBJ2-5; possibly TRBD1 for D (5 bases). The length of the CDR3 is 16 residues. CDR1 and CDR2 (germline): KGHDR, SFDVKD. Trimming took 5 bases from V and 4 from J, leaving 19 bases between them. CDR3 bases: TGTGCCACCAGTGGCCGTCAGGGTACCCCCGGAGAGACCCAGTACTTC. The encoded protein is CATSGRQGTPGETQYF.

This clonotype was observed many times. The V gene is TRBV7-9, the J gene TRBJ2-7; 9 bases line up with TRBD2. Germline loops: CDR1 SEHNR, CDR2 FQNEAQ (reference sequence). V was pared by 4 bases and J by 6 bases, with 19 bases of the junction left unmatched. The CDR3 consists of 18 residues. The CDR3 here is CASSSDRSLAGAPREQYF. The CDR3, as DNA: TGTGCCAGCAGCTCCGACCGATCTTTAGCGGGGGCCCCCCGCGAGCAGTACTTC.

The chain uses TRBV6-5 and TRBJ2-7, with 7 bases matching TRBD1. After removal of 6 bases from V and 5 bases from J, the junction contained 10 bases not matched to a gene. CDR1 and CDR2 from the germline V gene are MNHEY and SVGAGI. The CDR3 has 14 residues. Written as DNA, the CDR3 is TGTGCCAGCAGCTACACAGGGGCTAGGGACGAGCAGTACTTC. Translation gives CASSYTGARDEQYF.